These 20 T cell receptor beta chains share one sample of origin, sequenced in a study of patients and donors after allogeneic stem cell transplantation. TCRdb re-analysed the RT-PCR reads in MiXCR, keeping a single row per CDR3 protein. The repertoire consists of about 230,000 distinct CDR3 sequences, with roughly 14% occurring once and the leading ten covering around a tenth. The sequencing input was blood, either unsorted or a sorted T cell fraction (not recorded which). The receptor source for this set is a human donor who was either an allogeneic HSCT recipient or a stem cell or donor lymphocyte infusion donor (not recorded which). It is not recorded whose cells these are; they may come from a transplant donor.

The chain employs TRBV7-2 and TRBJ1-6, with D tentatively TRBD1 (5 bases). V was cut by 0 bases and J by 1 base, with 7 bases left in between. The CDR3 has 16 amino acids. Germline-derived CDR1 and CDR2 are SGHTA and FQGNSA. The CDR3 loop reads CASSLAAGSYNSPLHF. The DNA of the CDR3 is TGTGCCAGCAGCTTAGCCGCAGGGTCCTATAATTCACCCCTCCACTTT.

This clonotype was observed a handful of times. This chain links TRBV20-1 with TRBJ1-2; D possibly corresponds to TRBD1 (6 bases). Germline CDR1 is DFQATT and CDR2 is SNEGSKA (reference sequence). CDR3 length: 15 amino acids. V lost 5 bases and J lost 4, with 20 bases in between. Here the CDR3 DNA reads TGCAGTGCTGATACTACACAGGGAGAGGGCTATGGCTACACCTTC. Its protein product is CSADTTQGEGYGYTF.

CDR3 region: CATSRTSGGGNYEQYF. In DNA form, the CDR3 reads TGTGCCACATCGAGGACTAGCGGGGGGGGTAACTACGAGCAGTACTTC. V is TRBV19 and J is TRBJ2-7; 15 bases line up with TRBD2. The junction had 10 bases not matched to a gene; V was cut back by 10 bases and J by 3 bases. The CDR3 spans 16 residues. The germline V gene has CDR1 LNHDA and CDR2 SQIVND (reference sequence).

In this sample, this clonotype turned up a few times. The V gene is TRBV29-1, the J gene TRBJ1-2; no reliable D call. V was clipped by 5 bases and J by 4 bases, with 11 bases between them. The CDR3 has 12 residues. The germline CDR1 and CDR2 sequences are SQVTM and ANQGSEA. The CDR3 is CSVLVAVYGYTF. The DNA for the CDR3 is TGCAGCGTTTTGGTGGCAGTCTATGGCTACACCTTC.

The V and J genes are TRBV24-1 and TRBJ1-5; no clear D gene. The CDR3 loop spans 13 amino acids. From germline, CDR1 is KGHDR and CDR2 SFDVKD. With 4 bases removed from V and 7 bases from J, the gap between germline ends came to 10 bases. The CDR3 loop reads CATSDARAQPQHF. In DNA, the CDR3 is TGTGCCACCAGTGACGCCCGGGCGCAGCCCCAGCATTTT.

The chain couples TRBV3-1 to TRBJ2-5, with D possibly matching TRBD1 (6 bases). Germline V gene sequence: CDR1 LGHDT, CDR2 YNNKEL (reference sequence). Trimming removed 3 bases at V and 5 bases at J, with 13 bases between. The CDR3 is made up of 14 amino acids. CDR3 DNA sequence: TGTGCCAGCAGCCAGGGGGCGTTCGGGGAGACCCAGTACTTC. Translated, it gives CASSQGAFGETQYF.

The V and J genes are TRBV11-2 and TRBJ2-7; TRBD1 or TRBD2 may be the D gene (6 bases each). CDR1 SGHAT and CDR2 FQNNGV come from the germline V gene. Trimming stripped 5 bases from V and 0 bases from J, with 14 bases between. The CDR3 sequence is 15 residues long. The CDR3 sequence: CASSVMGGSSYEQYF. The DNA for the CDR3 is TGTGCCAGCAGCGTCATGGGGGGCAGCTCCTACGAGCAGTACTTC.

This clonotype was counted a few times. The V gene is TRBV5-6, the J gene TRBJ1-1; 11 bases map to TRBD1. CDR1 and CDR2 (germline): SGHDT, YYEEEE. CDR3 length: 14 amino acids. V lost 4 bases and J lost 5; bases outside the gene matches: 4. CDR3 protein: CASSPGTGGTEAFF. CDR3 nucleotides: TGTGCCAGCAGCCCCGGGACAGGGGGTACTGAAGCTTTCTTT.

This clonotype has a count of ten or more. The rearrangement joins TRBV28 to TRBJ2-5; possibly TRBD2 for D (5 bases). The ends were cut back, 3 bases at V and 4 bases at J, with 6 bases in the middle. Germline CDR1 reads MDHEN; CDR2 reads SYDVKM. CDR3 length equals 12 residues. The CDR3 nucleotides read TGTGCCAGCAGTTTTGGAGGAGAGACCCAGTACTTC. It yields the protein CASSFGGETQYF.

This clonotype has a count of ten or more. The chain carries TRBV9 and TRBJ2-1; D perhaps matches TRBD2 (6 bases). The CDR3 has 16 amino acids. Germline V gene data show CDR1 as SGDLS and CDR2 as YYNGEE. Deletions cut 2 bases from V and 1 base from J, with 13 bases between. The CDR3 sequence: CASSVHGGPSYNEQFF. CDR3 in DNA: TGTGCCAGCAGCGTTCACGGAGGGCCTTCCTACAATGAGCAGTTCTTC.

This rearrangement joins TRBV5-1 to TRBJ2-5; D uncertain. From germline, CDR1 is SGHRS and CDR2 YFSETQ. The germline V and J ends were trimmed by 0 bases and 3 bases, with 12 bases remaining between them. The CDR3 consists of 15 residues. This CDR3 is CASSLATENKETQYF. The DNA for the CDR3 is TGCGCCAGCAGCTTGGCTACAGAAAATAAAGAGACCCAGTACTTC.

This clonotype came up many times. The chain joins TRBV5-6 to TRBJ2-2, with TRBD1 matching over 8 bases. CDR3 length: 17 residues. Germline loops: CDR1 SGHDT, CDR2 YYEEEE. With V trimmed by 3 bases and J by 4 bases, 11 bases remained unmatched. CDR3 residues: CASSSYGQGKGTGELFF. For the CDR3, the DNA is TGTGCCAGCAGCTCTTACGGACAGGGAAAGGGCACCGGGGAGCTGTTTTTT.

This clonotype showed up many times. This rearrangement joins TRBV20-1 to TRBJ2-7; the match to TRBD2 covers 8 bases. Per germline, CDR1 DFQATT and CDR2 SNEGSKA (reference sequence). The CDR3 loop spans 13 amino acids. With 3 bases clipped from V and 7 bases from J, the junction kept 8 bases outside the gene matches. CDR3 protein: CSASHGGEREQYF. The CDR3 nucleotides read TGCAGTGCTAGCCACGGGGGGGAACGGGAGCAGTACTTC.

This clonotype was seen repeatedly, ten times or more. This chain links TRBV6-2 or TRBV6-3 with TRBJ1-1; D uncertain. The ends were cut back, 6 bases at V and 0 bases at J, with 11 bases in the middle. Looked up from germline, CDR1 is MNHEY and CDR2 is SVGEGT. This CDR3 has 14 residues. CDR3 in DNA: TGTGCCAGCAGCCGCGACACGATGAACACTGAAGCTTTCTTT. Residues: CASSRDTMNTEAFF.

The chain carries TRBV12-3 or TRBV12-4 and TRBJ2-7, with D possibly matching TRBD2 (5 bases). The CDR3 runs 16 residues. V was trimmed by 2 bases and J by 2 bases, leaving 16 bases between them. For the CDR3, the DNA is TGTGCCAGCAGTTTACGCCCTGGACTGGCGACCTACGAGCAGTACTTC. This sequence encodes CASSLRPGLATYEQYF.

CDR3 protein: CASGRRGEQFF. The DNA for the CDR3 is TGTGCCAGCGGCCGCCGCGGTGAGCAGTTCTTC. The chain links TRBV12-3 or TRBV12-4 to TRBJ2-1, with D unresolved. V dropped 8 bases and J dropped 9 bases, with 11 bases sitting between them. The CDR3 consists of 11 residues.

This sequence joins TRBV5-5 and TRBJ1-5; 8 nucleotides agree with TRBD1. The V segment lost 4 bases and the J segment 0 bases; nucleotides outside the gene matches: 9. This CDR3 has 17 residues. Germline V lookup: CDR1 SGHKS, CDR2 YYEKEE (reference sequence). The CDR3: CASSPRTGRDSNQPQHF. The CDR3 DNA reads as TGTGCCAGCAGCCCCAGGACAGGGAGGGATAGCAATCAGCCCCAGCATTTT.

This clonotype was seen repeatedly, ten times or more. The J gene is TRBJ2-7, the V gene TRBV29-1; 9 bases are shared with TRBD2. V lost 3 bases to trimming and J lost 6 bases; unmatched junction nucleotides: 12. CDR3 length: 15 residues. CDR1 and CDR2 (germline): SQVTM, ANQGSEA. This chain's CDR3 is CSVDVSGLAGSEQYF. In DNA, the CDR3 is TGCAGCGTTGACGTCTCGGGACTAGCAGGATCCGAGCAGTACTTC.

The V call is TRBV19, the J call TRBJ2-1; D is possibly TRBD2 (5 bases). With 5 bases removed from V and 6 bases from J, the gap between germline ends came to 14 bases. This CDR3 is built from 14 residues. The germline CDR1 and CDR2 sequences are LNHDA and SQIVND (reference sequence). CDR3 bases: TGTGCCAGTAGTGCCCTACTAGGAAGCAATGAGCAGTTCTTC. Encoded protein: CASSALLGSNEQFF.

CDR3 nucleotide sequence: TGCAGTGCTAGCGGGAGTGGGTACGAGCAGTACTTC. Residues: CSASGSGYEQYF. The V and J genes are TRBV20-1 and TRBJ2-7; weak D call: TRBD2 (6 bases). The germline CDR1 and CDR2 sequences are DFQATT and SNEGSKA (reference sequence). CDR3 length: 12 amino acids. Between the trimmed V and J ends, which lost 3 bases and 4 bases, there was a span of 10 bases.